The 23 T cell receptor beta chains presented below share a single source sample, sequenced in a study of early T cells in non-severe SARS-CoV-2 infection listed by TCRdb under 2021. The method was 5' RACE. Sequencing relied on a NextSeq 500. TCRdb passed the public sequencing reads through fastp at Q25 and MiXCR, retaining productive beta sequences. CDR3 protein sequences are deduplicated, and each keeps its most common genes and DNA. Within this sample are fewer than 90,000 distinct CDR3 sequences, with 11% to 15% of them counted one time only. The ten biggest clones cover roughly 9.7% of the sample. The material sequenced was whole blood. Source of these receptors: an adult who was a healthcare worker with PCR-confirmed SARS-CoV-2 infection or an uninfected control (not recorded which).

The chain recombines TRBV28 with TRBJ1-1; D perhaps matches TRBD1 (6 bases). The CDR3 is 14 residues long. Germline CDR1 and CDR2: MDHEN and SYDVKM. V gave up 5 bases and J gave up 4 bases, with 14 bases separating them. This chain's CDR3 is CASSQTGASTEAFF. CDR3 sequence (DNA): TGTGCCAGCAGTCAGACGGGGGCGAGCACTGAAGCTTTCTTT.

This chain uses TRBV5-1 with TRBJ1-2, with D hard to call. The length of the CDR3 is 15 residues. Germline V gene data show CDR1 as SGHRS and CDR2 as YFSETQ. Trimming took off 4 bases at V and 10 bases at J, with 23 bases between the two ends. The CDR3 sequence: CASSPEARPPRNYTF. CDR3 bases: TGCGCCAGCAGCCCGGAGGCCCGTCCTCCTAGAAACTACACCTTC.

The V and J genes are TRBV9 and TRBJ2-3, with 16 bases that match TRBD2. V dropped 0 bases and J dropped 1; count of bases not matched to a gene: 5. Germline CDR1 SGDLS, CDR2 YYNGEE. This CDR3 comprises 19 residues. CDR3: CASSVATGTSGGGTDTQYF. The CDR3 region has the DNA TGTGCCAGCAGCGTAGCTACGGGGACTAGCGGGGGGGGCACAGATACGCAGTATTTT.

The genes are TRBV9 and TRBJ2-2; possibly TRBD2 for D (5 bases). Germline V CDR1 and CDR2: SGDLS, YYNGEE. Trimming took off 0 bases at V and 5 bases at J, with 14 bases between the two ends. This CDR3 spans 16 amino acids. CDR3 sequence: CASSVGSGSTTGELFF. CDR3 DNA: TGTGCCAGCAGCGTAGGATCGGGGTCTACAACCGGGGAGCTGTTTTTT.

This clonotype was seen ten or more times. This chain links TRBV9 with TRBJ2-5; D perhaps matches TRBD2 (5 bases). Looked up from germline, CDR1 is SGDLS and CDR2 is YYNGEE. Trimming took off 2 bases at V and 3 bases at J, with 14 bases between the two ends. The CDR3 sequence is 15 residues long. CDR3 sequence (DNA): TGTGCCAGCAGCGTTCGGGGATCATCGGAAGAGACCCAGTACTTC. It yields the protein CASSVRGSSEETQYF.

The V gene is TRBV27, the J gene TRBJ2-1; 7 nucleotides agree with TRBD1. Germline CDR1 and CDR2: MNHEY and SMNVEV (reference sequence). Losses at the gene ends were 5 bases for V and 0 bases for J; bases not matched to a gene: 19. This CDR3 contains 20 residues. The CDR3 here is CASSQNTGTVDPGSYNEQFF. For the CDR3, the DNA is TGTGCCAGCAGTCAAAACACCGGGACAGTTGACCCTGGCTCCTACAATGAGCAGTTCTTC.

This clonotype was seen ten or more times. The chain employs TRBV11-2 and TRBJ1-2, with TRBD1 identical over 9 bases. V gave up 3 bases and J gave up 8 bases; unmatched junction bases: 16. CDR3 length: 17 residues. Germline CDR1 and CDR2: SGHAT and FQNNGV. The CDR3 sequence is CASSFRRGQGAEGGYTF. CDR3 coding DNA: TGTGCCAGCAGCTTTCGGAGGGGACAGGGTGCGGAAGGAGGCTACACCTTC.

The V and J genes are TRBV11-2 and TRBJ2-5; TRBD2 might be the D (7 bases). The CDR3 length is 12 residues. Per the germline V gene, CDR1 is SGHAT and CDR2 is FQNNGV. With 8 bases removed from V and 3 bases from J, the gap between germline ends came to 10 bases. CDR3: CASGGAEETQYF. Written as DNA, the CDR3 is TGTGCCAGCGGGGGGGCAGAAGAGACCCAGTACTTC.

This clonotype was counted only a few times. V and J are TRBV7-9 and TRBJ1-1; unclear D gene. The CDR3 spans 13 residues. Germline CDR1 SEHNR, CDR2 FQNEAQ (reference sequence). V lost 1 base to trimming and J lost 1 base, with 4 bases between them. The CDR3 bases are TGTGCCAGCAGCTTAGACGCGAACACTGAAGCTTTCTTT. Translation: CASSLDANTEAFF.

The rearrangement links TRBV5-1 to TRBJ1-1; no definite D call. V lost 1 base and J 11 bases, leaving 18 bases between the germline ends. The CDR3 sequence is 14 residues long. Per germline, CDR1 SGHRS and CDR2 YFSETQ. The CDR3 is CASSLLSGGFEAFF. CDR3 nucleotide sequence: TGCGCCAGCAGCTTGTTATCGGGAGGATTCGAGGCTTTCTTT.

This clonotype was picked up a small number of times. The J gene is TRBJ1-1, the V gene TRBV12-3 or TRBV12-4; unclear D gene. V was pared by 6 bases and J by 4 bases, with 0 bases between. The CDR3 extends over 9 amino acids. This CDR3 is CASSTEAFF. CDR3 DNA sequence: TGTGCCAGCAGCACTGAAGCTTTCTTT.

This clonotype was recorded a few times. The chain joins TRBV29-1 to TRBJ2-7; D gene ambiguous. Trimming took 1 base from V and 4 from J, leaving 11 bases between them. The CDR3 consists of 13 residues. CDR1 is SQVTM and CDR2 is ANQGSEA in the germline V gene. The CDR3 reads CSVEVWDSYEQYF. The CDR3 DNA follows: TGCAGCGTTGAAGTGTGGGATTCTTACGAGCAGTACTTC.

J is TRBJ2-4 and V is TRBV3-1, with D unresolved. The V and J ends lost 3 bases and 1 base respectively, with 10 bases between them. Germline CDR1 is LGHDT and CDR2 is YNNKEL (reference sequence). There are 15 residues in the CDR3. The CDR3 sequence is CASSHGSLAKNIQYF. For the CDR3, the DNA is TGTGCCAGCAGCCACGGCAGTTTGGCCAAAAACATTCAGTACTTC.

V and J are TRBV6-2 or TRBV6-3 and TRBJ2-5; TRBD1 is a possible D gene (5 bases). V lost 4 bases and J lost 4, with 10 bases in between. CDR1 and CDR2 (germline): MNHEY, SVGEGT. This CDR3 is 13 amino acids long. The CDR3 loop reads CASSLWGRETQYF. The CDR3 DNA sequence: TGTGCCAGCAGTTTATGGGGCCGAGAGACCCAGTACTTC.

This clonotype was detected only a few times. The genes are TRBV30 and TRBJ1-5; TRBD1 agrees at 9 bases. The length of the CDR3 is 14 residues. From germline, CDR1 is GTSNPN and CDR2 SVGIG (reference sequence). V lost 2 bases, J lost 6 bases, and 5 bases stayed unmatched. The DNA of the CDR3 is TGTGCCTGGAGTTACGACAGGGGGTTTCAGCCCCAGCATTTT. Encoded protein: CAWSYDRGFQPQHF.

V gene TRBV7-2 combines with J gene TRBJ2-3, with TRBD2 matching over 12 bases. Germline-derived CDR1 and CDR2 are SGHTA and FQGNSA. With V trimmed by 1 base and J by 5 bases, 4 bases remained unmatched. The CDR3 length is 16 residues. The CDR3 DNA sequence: TGTGCCAGCAGCTTAGGGGTACTAGCGGGGGGAGATACGCAGTATTTT. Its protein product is CASSLGVLAGGDTQYF.

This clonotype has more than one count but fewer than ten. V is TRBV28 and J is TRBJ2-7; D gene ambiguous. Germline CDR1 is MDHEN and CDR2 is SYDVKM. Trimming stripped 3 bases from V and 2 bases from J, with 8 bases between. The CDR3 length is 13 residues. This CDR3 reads CASSLYGTYEQYF. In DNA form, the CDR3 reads TGTGCCAGCAGTTTGTACGGCACCTACGAGCAGTACTTC.

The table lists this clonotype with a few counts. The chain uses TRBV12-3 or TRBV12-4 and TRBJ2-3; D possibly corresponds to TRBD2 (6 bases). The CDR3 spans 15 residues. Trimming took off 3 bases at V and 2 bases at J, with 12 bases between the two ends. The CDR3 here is CASSLGLAFTDTQYF. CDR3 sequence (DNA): TGTGCCAGCAGTTTGGGGCTAGCGTTCACAGATACGCAGTATTTT.

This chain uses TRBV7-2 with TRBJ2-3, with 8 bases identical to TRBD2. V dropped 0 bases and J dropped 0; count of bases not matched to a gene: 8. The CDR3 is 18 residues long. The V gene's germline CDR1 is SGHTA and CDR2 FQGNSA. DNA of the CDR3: TGTGCCAGCAGCTTAGCGGTCGGGGGGGCTTCTAGCACAGATACGCAGTATTTT. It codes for CASSLAVGGASSTDTQYF.

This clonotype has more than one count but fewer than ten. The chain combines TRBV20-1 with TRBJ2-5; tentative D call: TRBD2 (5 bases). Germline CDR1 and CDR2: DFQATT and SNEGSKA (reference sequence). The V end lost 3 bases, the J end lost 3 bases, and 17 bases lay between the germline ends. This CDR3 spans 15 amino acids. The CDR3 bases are TGCAGTGCTAGTAGACGGGCTAGCCGAGAAGAGACCCAGTACTTC. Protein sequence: CSASRRASREETQYF.

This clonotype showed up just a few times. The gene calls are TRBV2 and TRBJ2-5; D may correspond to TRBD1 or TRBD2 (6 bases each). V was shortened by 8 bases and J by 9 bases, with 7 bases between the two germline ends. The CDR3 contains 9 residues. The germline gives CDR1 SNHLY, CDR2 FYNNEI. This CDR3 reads CASGGPQYF. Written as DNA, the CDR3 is TGTGCCAGCGGGGGGCCCCAGTACTTC.

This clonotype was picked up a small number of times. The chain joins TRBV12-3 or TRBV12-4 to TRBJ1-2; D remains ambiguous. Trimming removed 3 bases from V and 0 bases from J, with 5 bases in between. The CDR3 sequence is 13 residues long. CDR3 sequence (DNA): TGTGCCAGCAGTTTTGGTCCTAACTATGGCTACACCTTC. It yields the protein CASSFGPNYGYTF.

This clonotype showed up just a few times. In nucleotides, the CDR3 is TGTGCCAGCAGTCAGGGAGCAGGGATTACCAAAAACATTCAGTACTTC. Protein sequence: CASSQGAGITKNIQYF. The V call is TRBV28, the J call TRBJ2-4; the D call may be TRBD1 or TRBD2 (5 bases each). The V end lost 5 bases, the J end lost 2 bases, and 16 bases lay between the germline ends. The CDR3 is 16 residues long. Germline loops: CDR1 MDHEN, CDR2 SYDVKM.